This is a list of T cell receptor beta chains from one sample in a study of siplizumab effects on memory and regulatory T cells. Measured with immunoSEQ multiplex PCR; TCRdb has only the in-frame clones, and not every one. The table records under 110,000 clones, roughly 91% of them present only once. Sequenced input: non-Treg CD4+ T cells sorted from blood. The receptors come from a human donor in good health. Each CDR3 is given with its conserved first and last residue. D genes are given only for firm matches. The size of a clone is reported for some rows only, either as once, few or many, or as a class for expanded clones.

V gene	D gene	J gene	clone size	CDR3 length	CDR3 protein	CDR3 DNA
TRBV16	NA	TRBJ2-1	NA	14	CASSQNRRDPEQFF	TGTGCCAGCAGCCAAAATCGAAGGGACCCGGAGCAGTTCTTC
TRBV29-1	NA	TRBJ2-3	NA	17	CSVAAPLLQGSTDTQYF	TGCAGCGTCGCCGCCCCTCTTCTACAGGGAAGCACAGATACGCAGTATTTT
TRBV5-8	TRBD2	TRBJ2-3	NA	17	CASSHRLTSGSTDTQYF	TGTGCCAGCAGCCACCGCCTGACTAGCGGGAGCACAGATACGCAGTATTTT
TRBV7-9	NA	TRBJ2-3	NA	14	CASSLEGGTDTQYF	TGTGCCAGCAGCTTAGAGGGGGGGACAGATACGCAGTATTTT
TRBV5-6	NA	TRBJ1-6	once	15	CASSPRTPYNSPLHF	TGTGCCAGCAGCCCCAGGACCCCTTATAATTCACCCCTCCACTTT
TRBV9	NA	TRBJ2-1	NA	17	CASSVGFGRGRVNEQFF	TGTGCCAGCAGCGTAGGCTTCGGGAGAGGACGGGTGAATGAGCAGTTCTTC
TRBV9	TRBD1	TRBJ2-5	NA	15	CASSVRDREEETQYF	TGTGCCAGCAGCGTCCGGGACAGGGAAGAAGAGACCCAGTACTTC
TRBV6-6	NA	TRBJ2-5	NA	13	CASTRSEGETQYF	TGTGCCAGCACCAGGTCTGAGGGGGAGACCCAGTACTTC
TRBV19	NA	TRBJ1-1	NA	15	CASILTGTQNTEAFF	TGTGCCAGCATACTTACAGGGACCCAGAACACTGAAGCTTTCTTT
TRBV28	NA	TRBJ2-2	NA	15	CASSFAGMNTGELFF	TGTGCCAGCAGTTTTGCAGGGATGAACACCGGGGAGCTGTTTTTT
TRBV25-1	NA	TRBJ1-1	NA	16	CASSEGHGRLNTEAFF	TGTGCCAGCAGTGAGGGGCATGGACGGTTGAACACTGAAGCTTTCTTT